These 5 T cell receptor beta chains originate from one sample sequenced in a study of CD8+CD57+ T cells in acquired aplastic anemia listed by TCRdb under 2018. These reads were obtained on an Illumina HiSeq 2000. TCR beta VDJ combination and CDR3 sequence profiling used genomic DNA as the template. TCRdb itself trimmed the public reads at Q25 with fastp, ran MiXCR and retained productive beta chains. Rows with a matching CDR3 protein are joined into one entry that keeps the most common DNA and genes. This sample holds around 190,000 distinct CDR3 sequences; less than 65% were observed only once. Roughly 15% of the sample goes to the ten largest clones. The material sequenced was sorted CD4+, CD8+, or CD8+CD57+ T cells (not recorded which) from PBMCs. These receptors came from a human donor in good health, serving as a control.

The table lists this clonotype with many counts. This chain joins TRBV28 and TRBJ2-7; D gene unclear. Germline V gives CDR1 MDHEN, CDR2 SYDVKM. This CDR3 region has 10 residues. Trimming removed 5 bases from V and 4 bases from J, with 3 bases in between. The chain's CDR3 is CASSKYEQYF. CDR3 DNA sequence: TGTGCCAGCAGTAAGTACGAGCAGTACTTC.

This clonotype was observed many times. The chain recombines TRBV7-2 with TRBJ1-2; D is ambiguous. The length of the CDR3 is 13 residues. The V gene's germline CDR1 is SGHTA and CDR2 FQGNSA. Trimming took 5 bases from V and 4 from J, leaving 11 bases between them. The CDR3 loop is CASSPDESYGYTF. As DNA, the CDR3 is TGTGCCAGCAGCCCCGACGAAAGCTATGGCTACACCTTC.

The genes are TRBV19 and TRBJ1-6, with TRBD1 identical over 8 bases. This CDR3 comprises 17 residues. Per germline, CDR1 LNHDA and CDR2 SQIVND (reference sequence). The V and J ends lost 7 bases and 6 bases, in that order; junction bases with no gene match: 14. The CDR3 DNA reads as TGTGCCAGTATGGTTATAGGGGGGACAGGTCTTAATTCACCCCTCCACTTT. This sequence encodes CASMVIGGTGLNSPLHF.

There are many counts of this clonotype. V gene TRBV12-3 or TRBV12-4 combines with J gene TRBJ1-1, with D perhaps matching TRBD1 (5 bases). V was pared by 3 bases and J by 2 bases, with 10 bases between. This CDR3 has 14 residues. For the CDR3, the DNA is TGTGCCAGCAGTTTGTTCGGGGGTAACACTGAAGCTTTCTTT. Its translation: CASSLFGGNTEAFF.

This CDR3 is CASSPGTNSGNTIYF. The DNA of the CDR3 is TGCGCCAGCAGCCCTGGGACTAACTCTGGAAACACCATATATTTT. This sequence joins TRBV5-1 and TRBJ1-3; D might be TRBD1 (5 bases). This CDR3 has 15 amino acids. Per the germline V gene, CDR1 is SGHRS and CDR2 is YFSETQ. Trimming took 4 bases from V and 0 from J, leaving 11 bases between them.